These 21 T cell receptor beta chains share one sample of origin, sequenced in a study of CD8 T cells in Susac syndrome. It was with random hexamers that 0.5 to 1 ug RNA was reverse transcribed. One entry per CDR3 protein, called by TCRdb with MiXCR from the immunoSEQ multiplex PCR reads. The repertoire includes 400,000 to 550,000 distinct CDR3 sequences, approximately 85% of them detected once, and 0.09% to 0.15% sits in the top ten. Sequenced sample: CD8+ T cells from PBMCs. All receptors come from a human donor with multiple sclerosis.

The CDR3 region has the DNA TGTGCCAGCAGTTTATCAGGCCAGGGTAAATGGAGCAATCAGCCCCAGCATTTT. Amino acid sequence: CASSLSGQGKWSNQPQHF. The genes are TRBV27 and TRBJ1-5; tentative D call: TRBD1 (5 bases). Trimming pared 0 bases from V and 1 base from J, leaving 16 bases between. The CDR3 consists of 18 residues. Germline V gene data show CDR1 as MNHEY and CDR2 as SMNVEV (reference sequence).

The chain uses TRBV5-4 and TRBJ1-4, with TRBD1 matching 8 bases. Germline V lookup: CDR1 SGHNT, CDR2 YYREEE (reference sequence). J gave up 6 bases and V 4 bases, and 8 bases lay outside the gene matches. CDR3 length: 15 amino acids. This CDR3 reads CASSPTGEGDEKLFF. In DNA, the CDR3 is TGTGCCAGCAGCCCGACAGGGGAGGGGGATGAAAAACTGTTTTTT.

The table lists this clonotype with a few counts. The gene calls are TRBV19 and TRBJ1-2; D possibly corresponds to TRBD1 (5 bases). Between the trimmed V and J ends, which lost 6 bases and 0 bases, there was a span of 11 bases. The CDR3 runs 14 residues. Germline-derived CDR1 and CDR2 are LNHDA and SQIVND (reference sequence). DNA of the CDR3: TGTGCCAGTAGCCCGGGACCAACTAACTATGGCTACACCTTC. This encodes CASSPGPTNYGYTF. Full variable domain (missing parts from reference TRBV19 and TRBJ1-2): DGGITQSPKYLFRKEGQNVTLSCEQNLNHDAMYWYRQDPGQGLRLIYYSQIVNDFQKGDIAEGYSVSREKKESFPLTVTSAQKNPTAFYLCASSPGPTNYGYTFGSGTRLTVV.

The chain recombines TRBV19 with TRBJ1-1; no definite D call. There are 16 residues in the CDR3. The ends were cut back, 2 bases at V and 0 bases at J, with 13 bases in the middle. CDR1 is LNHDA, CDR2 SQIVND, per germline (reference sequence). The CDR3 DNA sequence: TGTGCCAGTAGTATATCGTTATGGGCGATGAACACTGAAGCTTTCTTT. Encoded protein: CASSISLWAMNTEAFF.

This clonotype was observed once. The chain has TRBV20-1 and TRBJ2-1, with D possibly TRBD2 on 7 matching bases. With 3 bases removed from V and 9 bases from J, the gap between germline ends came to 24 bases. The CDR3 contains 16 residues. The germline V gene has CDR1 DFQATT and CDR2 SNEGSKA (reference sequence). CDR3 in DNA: TGCAGTGCTAGCCCCCTTCCCGGGGGGCCTAATGGTGAGCAGTTCTTC. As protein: CSASPLPGGPNGEQFF.

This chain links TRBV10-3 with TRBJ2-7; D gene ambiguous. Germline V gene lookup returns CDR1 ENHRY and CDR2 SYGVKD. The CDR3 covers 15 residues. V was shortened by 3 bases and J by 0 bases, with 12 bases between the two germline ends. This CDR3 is CAISDPASSSYEQYF. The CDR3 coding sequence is TGTGCCATCAGTGATCCAGCGAGCAGCTCCTACGAGCAGTACTTC.

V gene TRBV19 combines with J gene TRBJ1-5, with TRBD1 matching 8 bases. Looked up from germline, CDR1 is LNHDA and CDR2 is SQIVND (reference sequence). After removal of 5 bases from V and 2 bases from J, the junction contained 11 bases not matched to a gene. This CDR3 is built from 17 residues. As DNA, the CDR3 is TGTGCCAGTAGTGGAAGGACAGGGTGGGGAGGCAATCAGCCCCAGCATTTT. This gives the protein CASSGRTGWGGNQPQHF.

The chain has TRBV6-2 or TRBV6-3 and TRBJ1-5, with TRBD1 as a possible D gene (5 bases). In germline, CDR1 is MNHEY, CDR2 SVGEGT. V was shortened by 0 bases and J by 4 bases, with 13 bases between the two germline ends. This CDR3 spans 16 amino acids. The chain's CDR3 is CASSYSIGGGNQPQHF. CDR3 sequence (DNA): TGTGCCAGCAGTTACTCGATTGGCGGGGGAAATCAGCCCCAGCATTTT.

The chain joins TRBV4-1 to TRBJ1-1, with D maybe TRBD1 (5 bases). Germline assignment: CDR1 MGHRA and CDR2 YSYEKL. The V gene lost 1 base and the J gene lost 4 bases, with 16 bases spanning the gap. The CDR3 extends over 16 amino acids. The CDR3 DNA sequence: TGCGCCAGCAGCCAAGCCTGGGGGGGAGTAAGCACTGAAGCTTTCTTT. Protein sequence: CASSQAWGGVSTEAFF.

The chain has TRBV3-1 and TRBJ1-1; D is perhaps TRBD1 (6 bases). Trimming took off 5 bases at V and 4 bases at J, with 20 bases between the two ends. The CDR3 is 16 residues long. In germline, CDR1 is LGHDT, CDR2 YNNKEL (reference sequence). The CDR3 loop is CASSVPPGGRPTEAFF. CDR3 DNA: TGTGCCAGCAGCGTACCTCCCGGGGGCCGTCCCACTGAAGCTTTCTTT.

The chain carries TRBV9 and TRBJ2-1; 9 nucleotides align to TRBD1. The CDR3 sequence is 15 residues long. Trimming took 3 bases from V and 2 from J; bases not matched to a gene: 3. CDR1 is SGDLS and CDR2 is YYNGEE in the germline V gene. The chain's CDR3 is CASSGTGVPYNEQFF. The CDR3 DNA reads TGTGCCAGCAGCGGGACAGGGGTACCCTACAATGAGCAGTTCTTC.

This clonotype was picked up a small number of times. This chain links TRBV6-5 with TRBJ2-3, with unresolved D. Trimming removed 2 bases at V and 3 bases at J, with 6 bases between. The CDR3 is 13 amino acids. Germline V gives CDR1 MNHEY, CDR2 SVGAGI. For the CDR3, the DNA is TGTGCCAGCAGTTACCACGGAACAGATACGCAGTATTTT. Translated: CASSYHGTDTQYF.

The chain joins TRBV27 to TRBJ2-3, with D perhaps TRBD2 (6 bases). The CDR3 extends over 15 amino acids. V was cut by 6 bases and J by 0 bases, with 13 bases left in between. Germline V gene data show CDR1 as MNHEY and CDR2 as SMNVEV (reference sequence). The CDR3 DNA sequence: TGTGCCAGCAGCTACCTAGCGACTAGCACAGATACGCAGTATTTT. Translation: CASSYLATSTDTQYF.

The CDR3 sequence is CSGTGEDEQYF. The CDR3, as DNA: TGCAGCGGGACAGGGGAGGACGAGCAGTACTTC. The chain combines TRBV29-1 with TRBJ2-7, with 9 nucleotides matching TRBD1. This CDR3 is built from 11 residues. The ends lost 7 bases at V and 5 bases at J; junction bases unmatched: 3. Germline CDR1 SQVTM, CDR2 ANQGSEA.

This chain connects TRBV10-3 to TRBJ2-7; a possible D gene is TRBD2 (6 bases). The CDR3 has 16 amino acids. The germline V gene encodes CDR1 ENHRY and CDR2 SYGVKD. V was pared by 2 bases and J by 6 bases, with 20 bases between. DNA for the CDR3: TGTGCCATCAGTGAGCCCCCCGGGACTCATCGGTCCGAGCAGTACTTC. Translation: CAISEPPGTHRSEQYF.

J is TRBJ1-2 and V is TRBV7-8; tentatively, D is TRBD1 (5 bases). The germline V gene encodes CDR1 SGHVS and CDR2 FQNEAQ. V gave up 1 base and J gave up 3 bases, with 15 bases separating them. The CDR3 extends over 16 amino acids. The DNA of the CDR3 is TGTGCCAGCAGCTTAGTTCCGGGAGGACATGACTATGGCTACACCTTC. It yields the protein CASSLVPGGHDYGYTF.

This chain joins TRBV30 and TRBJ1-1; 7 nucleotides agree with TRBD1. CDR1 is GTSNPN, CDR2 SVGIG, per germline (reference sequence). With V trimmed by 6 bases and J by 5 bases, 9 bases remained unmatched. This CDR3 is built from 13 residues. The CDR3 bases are TGTGCCTGTTTCCCAGGGGGGAGAACTGAAGCTTTCTTT. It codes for CACFPGGRTEAFF.

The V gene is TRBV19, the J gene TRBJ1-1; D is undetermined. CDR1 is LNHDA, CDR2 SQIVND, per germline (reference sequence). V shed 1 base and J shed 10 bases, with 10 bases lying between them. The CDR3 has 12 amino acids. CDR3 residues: CASSIGASGAFF. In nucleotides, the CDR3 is TGTGCCAGTAGTATAGGTGCCAGCGGAGCTTTCTTT.

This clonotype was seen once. DNA for the CDR3: TGTGCCAGCAGCCCCCGGCGTGCTCTAAACACCGGGGAGCTGTTTTTT. Protein sequence: CASSPRRALNTGELFF. This chain joins TRBV7-8 and TRBJ2-2; D is undetermined. The length of the CDR3 is 16 residues. Germline V gene lookup returns CDR1 SGHVS and CDR2 FQNEAQ. V was cut by 5 bases and J by 2 bases, with 15 bases left in between.

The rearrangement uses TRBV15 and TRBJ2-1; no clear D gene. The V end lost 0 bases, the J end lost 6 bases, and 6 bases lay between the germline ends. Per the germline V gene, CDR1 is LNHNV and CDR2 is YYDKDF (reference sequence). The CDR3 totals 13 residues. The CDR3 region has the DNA TGTGCCACCAGCAGAGAGACGCCCAATGAGCAGTTCTTC. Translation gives CATSRETPNEQFF.

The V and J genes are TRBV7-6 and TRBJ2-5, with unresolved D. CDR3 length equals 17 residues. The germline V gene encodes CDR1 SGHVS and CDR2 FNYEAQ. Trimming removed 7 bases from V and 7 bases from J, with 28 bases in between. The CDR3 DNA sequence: TGTGCCAGCACCCATTCCCCCGTTTTATCTCTGTTTTTGACCCAGTACTTC. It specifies CASTHSPVLSLFLTQYF.